Shown below are 15 T cell receptor beta chains from a single sample sequenced in a study of CD8 T cells in Susac syndrome. RNA in amounts of roughly 0.5 to 1 ug was reverse transcribed with random hexamers. TCRdb itself ran the immunoSEQ multiplex PCR reads through MiXCR, one entry per CDR3 protein. The table records fewer than 80,000 distinct CDR3 sequences, approximately 95% of them present only once. The sample comprised CD8+ T cells from PBMCs. These receptors were taken from a human donor with Susac syndrome.

This clonotype was recorded once. V is TRBV5-1 and J is TRBJ2-7; D gene uncertain. Germline V gene lookup returns CDR1 SGHRS and CDR2 YFSETQ. The CDR3 runs 15 residues. The V end lost 0 bases, the J end lost 7 bases, and 17 bases lay between the germline ends. The CDR3 bases are TGCGCCAGCAGCTTGGGATGGACGGGCCCTGAGGAGCAGTACTTC. This gives the protein CASSLGWTGPEEQYF.

This clonotype was picked up one time. Its ends do not fully match the called genes, so a read error is possible. The chain couples TRBV12-3 or TRBV12-4 to TRBJ1-4, with TRBD1 matching over 12 bases. The CDR3 runs to 15 residues. CDR3 coding DNA: TGTGCCAGCAGTCCCCCCGGGACAGGGGGCTTGAGGCGGGATTTT. This translates into CASSPPGTGGLRRDF.

This clonotype was seen once. This chain joins TRBV5-4 and TRBJ1-1, with 8 bases fitting TRBD1. J was trimmed by 1 base and V by 4 bases; bases with no gene match: 6. Germline values: CDR1 SGHNT, CDR2 YYREEE (reference sequence). The CDR3 loop spans 15 amino acids. The CDR3 loop is CASSQGTGANTEAFF. The CDR3 DNA reads as TGTGCCAGCAGCCAGGGGACAGGCGCGAACACTGAAGCTTTCTTT.

The gene calls are TRBV27 and TRBJ2-1; D gene uncertain. Germline CDR1 and CDR2: MNHEY and SMNVEV (reference sequence). The CDR3 extends over 16 amino acids. V was shortened by 0 bases and J by 4 bases, with 13 bases between the two germline ends. The CDR3 bases are TGTGCCAGCAGTTTATCGGACCGTCTGGGGTACAATGAGCAGTTCTTC. Residues: CASSLSDRLGYNEQFF.

This clonotype appeared a single time. The chain carries TRBV20-1 and TRBJ2-7, with 7 nucleotides matching TRBD2. Germline lookup yields CDR1 DFQATT and CDR2 SNEGSKA (reference sequence). Trimming removed 0 bases from V and 0 bases from J; junction bases left unmatched: 8. The CDR3 length is 16 residues. CDR3 residues: CSARDRNGGTSYEQYF. The DNA of the CDR3 is TGCAGTGCTAGAGATCGGAACGGGGGGACCTCCTACGAGCAGTACTTC.

This clonotype was seen once. The chain has TRBV15 and TRBJ2-3; 7 positions match TRBD2. The CDR3 consists of 14 residues. J gave up 6 bases and V 1 base, and 4 bases lay outside the gene matches. Germline loops: CDR1 LNHNV, CDR2 YYDKDF (reference sequence). CDR3 residues: CATSRVDSGDTQYF. The CDR3 DNA reads as TGTGCCACCAGCAGAGTGGATAGCGGGGATACGCAGTATTTT.

This sequence joins TRBV5-8 and TRBJ2-7; D may match TRBD1 or TRBD2 (5 bases each). V was shortened by 5 bases and J by 1 base, with 10 bases between the two germline ends. Germline V gives CDR1 SGHTS, CDR2 YDEGEE. There are 13 residues in the CDR3. Here the CDR3 DNA reads TGTGCCAGCAGTCGGGACGGGTCCTACGAGCAGTACTTC. Translated, it gives CASSRDGSYEQYF.

CDR3 bases: TGCGCCAGCAGCTCGGGGCTCGATCTCGTCCTGTTTTTT. Encoded protein: CASSSGLDLVLFF. The rearrangement uses TRBV4-1 and TRBJ2-2, with D tentatively TRBD1 or TRBD2 (5 bases each). The CDR3 contains 13 residues. Germline V lookup: CDR1 MGHRA, CDR2 YSYEKL. V was trimmed by 5 bases and J by 14 bases, leaving 18 bases between them.

This rearrangement joins TRBV5-6 to TRBJ2-5; possibly TRBD1 for D (5 bases). The length of the CDR3 is 13 residues. Germline values: CDR1 SGHDT, CDR2 YYEEEE. Between the trimmed V and J ends, which lost 3 bases and 11 bases, there was a span of 17 bases. CDR3 region: CASSSGRSGYQYF. CDR3 nucleotide sequence: TGTGCCAGCAGCTCAGGACGTTCAGGGTATCAGTACTTC.

The J gene is TRBJ2-1, the V gene TRBV5-4; D gene unclear. This CDR3 comprises 13 residues. The V end lost 3 bases, the J end lost 4 bases, and 8 bases lay between the germline ends. Germline V gives CDR1 SGHNT, CDR2 YYREEE (reference sequence). This CDR3 reads CASSSTVYNEQFF. The CDR3 DNA is TGTGCCAGCAGCTCGACTGTATACAATGAGCAGTTCTTC. The entire variable domain, with the rest obtained from reference TRBV5-4 and TRBJ2-1, is as follows: ETGVTQSPTHLIKTRGQQVTLRCSSQSGHNTVSWYQQALGQGPQFIFQYYREEENGRGNFPPRFSGLQFPNYSSELNVNALELDDSALYLCASSSTVYNEQFFGPGTRLTVL.

The V and J genes are TRBV13 and TRBJ2-2, with D tentatively TRBD2 (6 bases). CDR1 is PRHDT, CDR2 FYEKMQ, per germline (reference sequence). The CDR3 sequence is 14 residues long. The ends were cut back, 3 bases at V and 5 bases at J, with 10 bases in the middle. The CDR3 here is CASSLGGGTGELFF. The CDR3 DNA reads TGTGCCAGCAGCTTGGGAGGTGGGACCGGGGAGCTGTTTTTT.

The chain links TRBV5-1 to TRBJ2-2, with D possibly TRBD2 on 5 matching bases. The germline CDR1 and CDR2 sequences are SGHRS and YFSETQ. CDR3 size: 14 residues. Trimming left V 1 base short and J 5 bases short, with 9 bases between. The CDR3 sequence: CASSLYSGTGELFF. The CDR3 DNA is TGCGCCAGCAGCTTGTATTCGGGAACCGGGGAGCTGTTTTTT. The full variable domain, rest sourced from reference TRBV5-1 and TRBJ2-2, is KAGVTQTPRYLIKTRGQQVTLSCSPISGHRSVSWYQQTPGQGLQFLFEYFSETQRNKGNFPGRFSGRQFSNSRSEMNVSTLELGDSALYLCASSLYSGTGELFFGEGSRLTVL.

The V call is TRBV14, the J call TRBJ1-2; D is unclear. The CDR3 totals 15 residues. Trimming stripped 2 bases from V and 4 bases from J, with 14 bases between. Germline V gives CDR1 SGHDN, CDR2 FVKESK. The CDR3 region has the DNA TGTGCCAGCAGCCAATCCGCGCGGGTAACCTATGGCTACACCTTC. Its protein is CASSQSARVTYGYTF.

J is TRBJ2-7 and V is TRBV12-3 or TRBV12-4, with TRBD2 matching over 12 bases. V lost 5 bases and J lost 2; bases outside the gene matches: 4. The CDR3 spans 15 residues. CDR3 coding DNA: TGTGCCAGCAGTCGACTAGCGGGGGACCCCTACGAGCAGTACTTC. It is translated as CASSRLAGDPYEQYF.

The J gene is TRBJ2-5, the V gene TRBV5-1, with D possibly TRBD2 on 6 matching bases. The V gene lost 1 base and the J gene lost 0 bases, with 10 bases spanning the gap. This CDR3 comprises 15 residues. Germline V gene lookup returns CDR1 SGHRS and CDR2 YFSETQ. The CDR3 nucleotides are TGCGCCAGCAGCTTGCGGGGGACGTACCAAGAGACCCAGTACTTC. It encodes CASSLRGTYQETQYF. The entire variable domain, with the rest obtained from reference TRBV5-1 and TRBJ2-5, is as follows: KAGVTQTPRYLIKTRGQQVTLSCSPISGHRSVSWYQQTPGQGLQFLFEYFSETQRNKGNFPGRFSGRQFSNSRSEMNVSTLELGDSALYLCASSLRGTYQETQYFGPGTRLLVL.